The sequence of this T cell receptor beta chain was determined in a study of T cell responses to AZD1222 COVID-19 vaccine. Second-dose timings of about 4 or about 12 weeks were pooled. Sequenced by immunoSEQ multiplex PCR; TCRdb stores in-frame clones only, minus some. The data contain tens of thousands of clones, around four fifths of them singletons. Study-wide results and caveats: Of the AZD1222 recipients, only five to seven were seropositive at baseline.

The V end lost 0 bases, the J end lost 4 bases, and 13 bases lay between the germline ends. Per the germline V gene, CDR1 is LNHDA and CDR2 is SQIVND (reference sequence). The CDR3 runs 15 residues. As concerns this clone: Its antigen is unknown.

The chain links TRBV19 to TRBJ2-7; a possible D gene is TRBD2 (6 bases). The origin of this receptor is an adult who received the AZD1222 COVID-19 vaccine. The sample was peripheral blood, taken 28 days after the second AZD1222 dose. CDR3 region: CASSIDGGTRYEQYF. DNA of the CDR3: TGTGCCAGTAGTATAGATGGGGGGACTCGTTACGAGCAGTACTTC.